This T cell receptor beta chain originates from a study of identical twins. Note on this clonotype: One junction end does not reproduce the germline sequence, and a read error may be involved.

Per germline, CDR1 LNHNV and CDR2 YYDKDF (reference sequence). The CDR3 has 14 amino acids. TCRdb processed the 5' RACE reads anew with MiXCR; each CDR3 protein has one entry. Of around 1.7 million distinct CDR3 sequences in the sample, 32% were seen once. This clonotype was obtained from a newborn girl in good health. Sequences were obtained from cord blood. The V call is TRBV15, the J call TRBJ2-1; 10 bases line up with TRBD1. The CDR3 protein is CATRWTGGYNERFF. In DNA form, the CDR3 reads TGTGCCACCAGGTGGACAGGGGGATACAATGAGCGGTTCTTC.